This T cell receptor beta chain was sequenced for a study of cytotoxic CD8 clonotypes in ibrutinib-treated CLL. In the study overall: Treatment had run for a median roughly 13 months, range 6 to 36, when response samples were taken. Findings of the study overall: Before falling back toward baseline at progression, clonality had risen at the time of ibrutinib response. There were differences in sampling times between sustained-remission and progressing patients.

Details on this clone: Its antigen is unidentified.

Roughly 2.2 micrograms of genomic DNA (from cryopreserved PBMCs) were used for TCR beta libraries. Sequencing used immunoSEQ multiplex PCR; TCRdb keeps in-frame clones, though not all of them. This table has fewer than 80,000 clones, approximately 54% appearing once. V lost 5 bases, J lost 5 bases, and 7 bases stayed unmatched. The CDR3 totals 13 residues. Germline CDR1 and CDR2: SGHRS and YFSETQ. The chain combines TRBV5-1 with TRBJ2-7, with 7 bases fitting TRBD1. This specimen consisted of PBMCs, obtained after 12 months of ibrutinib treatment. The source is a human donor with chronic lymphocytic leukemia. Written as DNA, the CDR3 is TGCGCCAGCAGTCGGACAGGCTCTAACGAGCAGTACTTC. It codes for CASSRTGSNEQYF.